This is a list of T cell receptor beta chains from one sample in a study of shared clonotypes between healthy human individuals. Sequencing used immunoSEQ multiplex PCR; TCRdb keeps in-frame clones, though not all of them. The profile shows around 1.9 million clones, about 93% of them singletons. Sample: naive CD8+ T cells from PBMCs. The receptors originated from a man aged 18 to 29 in good health. Some clones in this sample may be carry-over from other donors' samples. Each CDR3 is given with its conserved first and last residue. The order of the fields is V gene, clone size, J gene, D gene, CDR3 DNA, CDR3 protein. D genes are given only for firm matches. Clone size is not always given. Where it is, it says once, few, many or a class for expanded clones.

>TRBV6-5|-|TRBJ1-5|-
TGTGCCAGCAGCCTCACGAGAGGGGTTCAGCCCCAGCATTTT
CASSLTRGVQPQHF
>TRBV7-9|-|TRBJ2-2|-
TGTGCCAGCAGCTTATGGCAGCACACCGGGGAGCTGTTTTTT
CASSLWQHTGELFF
>TRBV6-5|once|TRBJ2-7|-
TGTGCCAGCAGTTACCCCGACTCCTACGAGCAGTACTTC
CASSYPDSYEQYF
>TRBV2|-|TRBJ2-1|-
TGTGCCAGTACCCCCGGGAATGAGCAGTTCTTC
CASTPGNEQFF
>TRBV30|few|TRBJ1-1|-
TGTGCCTGGAGAGGTCAGGGGAGCACTGAAGCTTTCTTT
CAWRGQGSTEAFF
>TRBV27|-|TRBJ2-2|-
TGTGCCAGCACCGAAACCGGGGAGCTGTTTTTT
CASTETGELFF
>TRBV5-6|-|TRBJ1-2|-
TGTGCCAGCAGCTTTTCTTTGTGGCGGAGCAGGGGCTACACCTTC
CASSFSLWRSRGYTF
>TRBV5-4|once|TRBJ2-1|TRBD2
TGTGCCAGCAGCTTGAAACTAGCGGGCCCAGGGAATGAGCAGTTCTTC
CASSLKLAGPGNEQFF
>TRBV9|-|TRBJ2-2|-
TGTGCCAGCAGCCCCTGGACAAGCGGGAACACCGGGGAGCTGTTTTTT
CASSPWTSGNTGELFF
>TRBV28|-|TRBJ2-1|-
TGTGCCAGCAGTCTCCTCGACAGTGCTCCGGGGGATGAGCAGTTCTTC
CASSLLDSAPGDEQFF
>TRBV29-1|-|TRBJ1-2|-
TGCAGCGTCCGAGACATCCGGGGCTACACCTTC
CSVRDIRGYTF
>TRBV10-3|few|TRBJ2-7|-
TGTGCCATCAGTGAGTCAGTGGCGTCGGACTACGAGCAGTACTTC
CAISESVASDYEQYF
>TRBV19|once|TRBJ2-1|TRBD1
TGTGCCAGTAGTCCCTGGACAGGGTTTAATGAGCAGTTCTTC
CASSPWTGFNEQFF
>TRBV10-3|-|TRBJ2-7|TRBD2
TGTGCCATCAGTGAGTCGATTAGGGTAGCGGGAGGGCCATACGAGCAGTACTTC
CAISESIRVAGGPYEQYF
>TRBV14|-|TRBJ2-7|TRBD2
TGTGCCAGCAGCCAAGATAACGGGAGGTCCACCTACGAGCAGTACTTC
CASSQDNGRSTYEQYF
>TRBV9|-|TRBJ2-2|-
TGTGCCAGCAGCGTAGGGTTGGGGGCCGCGGGGACCGGGGAGCTGTTTTTT
CASSVGLGAAGTGELFF
>TRBV12-5|-|TRBJ2-5|TRBD2
TGTGCTAGTGGTTTGATGGTCTTGACTAGCGGGAGGCCTAATACCCAAGAGACCCAGTACTTC
CASGLMVLTSGRPNTQETQYF
>TRBV10-3|-|TRBJ2-1|-
TGTGCCATCTTGGTGGAGACCTACAATGAGCAGTTCTTC
CAILVETYNEQFF
>TRBV18|-|TRBJ1-1|-
TGTGCCAGCTCACCTAAACCAGTGGACACTGAAGCTTTCTTT
CASSPKPVDTEAFF
>TRBV9|-|TRBJ2-1|-
TGTGCCAGCAGCATGCACCGGGACTCATTGTACAATGAGCAGTTCTTC
CASSMHRDSLYNEQFF
>TRBV5-6|-|TRBJ1-2|-
TGTGCCAGCAGCTTGGGGACAGTCCCTGGGTATGGCTACACCTTC
CASSLGTVPGYGYTF
>TRBV27|-|TRBJ2-1|TRBD2
TGTGCCAGCAGTTGGGCGGGAGTCTCCTCCTACAATGAGCAGTTCTTC
CASSWAGVSSYNEQFF
>TRBV30|-|TRBJ1-1|TRBD1
TGTGCCTGGAGGACAGGGATCGGGTACACTGAAGCTTTCTTT
CAWRTGIGYTEAFF
>TRBV9|-|TRBJ1-5|-
TGTGCCAGCAGCCAGGGAGGCAATCAGCCCCAGCATTTT
CASSQGGNQPQHF
>TRBV28|-|TRBJ2-2|TRBD1
TGTGCCAGCAGCCGGTACCGACGGGGACAGGGGGAGCTGTTTTTT
CASSRYRRGQGELFF
>TRBV10-2|-|TRBJ2-3|-
TGCGCCAGCAGTGGGAGGAGCGAGAGAGATACGCAGTATTTT
CASSGRSERDTQYF
>TRBV27|-|TRBJ2-7|TRBD1
TGTGCCAGCAGTTGGGGGACAGGGAGAACCGAGCAGTACTTC
CASSWGTGRTEQYF
>TRBV19|-|TRBJ2-7|TRBD1
TGTGCCAACACCCTCACCAGGGACAGGGACTACGAGCAGTACTTC
CANTLTRDRDYEQYF
>TRBV11-2|-|TRBJ1-6|-
TGTGCCAGCAGCCCCTACCCTAGCTCCTATAATTCACCCCTCCACTTT
CASSPYPSSYNSPLHF
>TRBV5-4|-|TRBJ1-1|-
TGTGCCAGCATTGCCCTGGGGGCTACCTTAACTGAAGCTTTCTTT
CASIALGATLTEAFF
>TRBV2|-|TRBJ1-4|-
TGTGCCAGCAGTGAATGGTTGGCCAATAATGAAAAACTGTTTTTT
CASSEWLANNEKLFF
>TRBV28|-|TRBJ1-2|TRBD1
TGTGCCAGCAGTCATCGACAGGGCGCGGGCTACACCTTC
CASSHRQGAGYTF
>TRBV27|-|TRBJ1-2|TRBD1
TGTGCCAGCAGTTTGTTAGCAGGGGGATATGGCTACACCTTC
CASSLLAGGYGYTF
>TRBV7-9|once|TRBJ2-1|-
TGTGCCAGCAGCTTACACGGTGAACAGCAGTTCTTC
CASSLHGEQQFF
>TRBV29-1|-|TRBJ2-1|-
TGCAGCCTGATCTCACAGGAGTACAATGAGCAGTTCTTC
CSLISQEYNEQFF
>TRBV5-1|-|TRBJ2-7|TRBD1
TGCGCCAGCAGCTTGGAGGCAGGGGGCTATTACGAGCAGTACTTC
CASSLEAGGYYEQYF
>TRBV7-9|-|TRBJ2-7|-
TGTGCCAGCAGCTTAGGGGGGTTGATCCCCTACGAGCAGTACTTC
CASSLGGLIPYEQYF
>TRBV11-3|-|TRBJ2-5|TRBD1
TGTGCCAGCAGCTTACGTCAGGGGGCATTAGAGACCCAGTACTTC
CASSLRQGALETQYF
>TRBV28|few|TRBJ1-1|TRBD1
TGTGCCAGCAGTACCGACAGGGGGAACACTGAAGCTTTCTTT
CASSTDRGNTEAFF
>TRBV27|-|TRBJ2-7|-
TGTGCCAGCAACTCCGGACAGGGAGGGGGGGTGTGGTACGAGCAGTACTTC
CASNSGQGGGVWYEQYF
>TRBV5-1|-|TRBJ2-7|-
TGCGCCAGCCGTGGACTGGCCTACGAGCAGTACTTC
CASRGLAYEQYF
>TRBV30|-|TRBJ2-7|-
TGTGCCTGGAGTGTTGTAGAGGCATACGAGCAGTACTTC
CAWSVVEAYEQYF
>TRBV11-2|-|TRBJ1-2|TRBD1
TGTGCCAGCAGCTCAGAGAGGACAGGCAACTATGGCTACACCTTC
CASSSERTGNYGYTF
>TRBV6-6|-|TRBJ1-4|-
TGTGCCAGCAGTTATCTATCGGAAGGGTCTAATGAAAAACTGTTTTTT
CASSYLSEGSNEKLFF
>TRBV7-9|-|TRBJ2-1|-
TGTGCCAGCAGCTTAGCGTACGGCTCTGAGCAGTTCTTC
CASSLAYGSEQFF
>TRBV6-5|-|TRBJ2-2|-
TGTGCCAGCAGTTACTTCGGACGGAACACCGGGGAGCTGTTTTTT
CASSYFGRNTGELFF
>TRBV9|-|TRBJ2-6|-
TGTGCCAGCAGCGCGGGGAAGGGGGCCAACGTCCTGACTTTC
CASSAGKGANVLTF
>TRBV28|-|TRBJ2-1|TRBD2
TGTGCCAGCAGTGTAAGGGGAGGGGAGCAGTTCTTC
CASSVRGGEQFF
>TRBV29-1|-|TRBJ2-3|TRBD2
TGCAGCGTTTTCGGACTAGCGGGGCTGGATACGCAGTATTTT
CSVFGLAGLDTQYF
>TRBV29-1|-|TRBJ2-7|-
TGCAGCGCCCTGGTACGAGGGTCCTACGAGCAGTACTTC
CSALVRGSYEQYF
>TRBV7-2|-|TRBJ1-2|-
TGTGCCAGCAGACTAAGCAGGGGATTTAACTATGGCTACACCTTC
CASRLSRGFNYGYTF
>TRBV30|-|TRBJ2-7|-
TGTGCCTGGAGTGTAGGGGGGGCAGGGTTCGAGCAGTACTTC
CAWSVGGAGFEQYF
>TRBV7-8|once|TRBJ2-2|TRBD1
TGTGCCAGCAGTTTGCCAGGGGGCATCACCGGGGAGCTGTTTTTT
CASSLPGGITGELFF
>TRBV28|-|TRBJ2-4|-
TGTGCCAGCAGTAACCCGGGACACCAAACCCAAAACATTCAGTACTTC
CASSNPGHQTQNIQYF